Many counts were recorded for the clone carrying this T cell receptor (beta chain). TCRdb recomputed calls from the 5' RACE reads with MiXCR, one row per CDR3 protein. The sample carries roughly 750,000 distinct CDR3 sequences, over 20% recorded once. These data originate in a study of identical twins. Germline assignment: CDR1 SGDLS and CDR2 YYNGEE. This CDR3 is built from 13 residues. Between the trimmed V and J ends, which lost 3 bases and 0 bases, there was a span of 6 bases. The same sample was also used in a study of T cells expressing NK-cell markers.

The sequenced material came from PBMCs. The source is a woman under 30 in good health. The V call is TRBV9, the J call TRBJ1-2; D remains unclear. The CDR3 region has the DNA TGTGCCAGCAGCGCCGCGGCTAACTATGGCTACACCTTC. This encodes CASSAAANYGYTF.